The TCR beta chain described here comes from a study of T cell responses to AZD1222 COVID-19 vaccine. Germline V CDR1 and CDR2: ENHRY, SYGVKD. The V end lost 0 bases, the J end lost 3 bases, and 8 bases lay between the germline ends. The CDR3 has 14 residues. Repertoires were generated with immunoSEQ multiplex PCR, while TCRdb's copy carries only in-frame clones and drops some. The table lists 80,000 to 100,000 clones, around 88% of them singletons. Study observations and caveats: The reported proportion of spike-specific TCRs targeting unmutated variant regions was nearly half. Increases in Spike-specific TCR breadth and depth were seen after two AZD1222 doses. Spike was spanned by vaccine-associated CD4 TCRs, with dominance at 160-218 and 743-854.

About this clone itself: Its antigen is not known.

This chain uses TRBV10-3 with TRBJ2-5; the D gene is possibly TRBD2 (6 bases). This sample comprised peripheral blood, obtained 28 days after the second AZD1222 dose. This sequence was found in an adult who received the AZD1222 COVID-19 vaccine. CDR3 sequence reads: CAISESGGKETQYF. CDR3 sequence (DNA): TGTGCCATCAGTGAGTCTGGAGGGAAAGAGACCCAGTACTTC.